Listed here are 2 T cell receptor beta chains from one sample, sequenced in a study of blood T cells in healthy people across ages. Next came a second PCR, run for about 6 to 12 cycles, which used a sample-barcoded 5' primer along with a J-beta primer mix. TCRdb recomputed calls from the 5' RACE reads with MiXCR, one row per CDR3 protein. The sample carries around 500,000 distinct CDR3 sequences, roughly a quarter recorded once. These data were also filed under a second study, of T cells of mothers and their children.

The sequencing sample was made of blood. The source of these receptors is a boy between 2 and 10 years old in good health.

The chain recombines TRBV4-2 with TRBJ1-5; maybe TRBD1 (5 bases). V was trimmed by 3 bases and J by 0 bases, leaving 6 bases between them. The CDR3 spans 14 residues. Per germline, CDR1 LGHNA and CDR2 YNFKEQ. CDR3 region: CASSQGDSNQPQHF. CDR3 DNA: TGTGCCAGCAGCCAGGGGGATAGCAATCAGCCCCAGCATTTT.

This clonotype was detected only a few times. The gene calls are TRBV5-1 and TRBJ2-7; TRBD2 is a possible D gene (6 bases). The CDR3 extends over 15 amino acids. The germline V gene encodes CDR1 SGHRS and CDR2 YFSETQ. The V end lost 4 bases, the J end lost 2 bases, and 16 bases lay between the germline ends. The CDR3 loop is CASSPWDSGAYEQYF. CDR3 DNA: TGCGCCAGCAGCCCCTGGGACTCTGGCGCCTACGAGCAGTACTTC.